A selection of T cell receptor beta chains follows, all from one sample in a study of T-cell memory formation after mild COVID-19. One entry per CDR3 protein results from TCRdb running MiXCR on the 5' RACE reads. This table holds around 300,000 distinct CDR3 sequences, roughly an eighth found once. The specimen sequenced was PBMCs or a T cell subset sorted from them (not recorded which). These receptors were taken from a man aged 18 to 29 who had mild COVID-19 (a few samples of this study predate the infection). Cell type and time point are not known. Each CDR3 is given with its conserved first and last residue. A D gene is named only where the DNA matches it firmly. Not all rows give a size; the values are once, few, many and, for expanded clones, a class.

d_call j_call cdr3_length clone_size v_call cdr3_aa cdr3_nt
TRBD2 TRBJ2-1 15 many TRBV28 CASSRLAGGYNEQFF TGTGCCAGCAGCCGACTAGCGGGGGGATACAATGAGCAGTTCTTC
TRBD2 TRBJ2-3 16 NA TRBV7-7 CASSPRAGGPGDTQYF TGTGCCAGCAGCCCTCGAGCGGGGGGGCCGGGCGATACGCAGTATTTT
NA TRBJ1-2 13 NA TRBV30 CAWSRDNNYGYTF TGTGCCTGGAGTCGGGACAACAACTATGGCTACACCTTC
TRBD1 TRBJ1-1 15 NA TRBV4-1 CASSHYRGQNTEAFF TGCGCCAGCAGCCACTACAGGGGACAGAACACTGAAGCTTTCTTT
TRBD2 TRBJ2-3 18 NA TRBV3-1 CASSTGTSILRVTDTQYF TGTGCCAGCAGCACCGGGACTAGCATTCTCCGGGTCACAGATACGCAGTATTTT
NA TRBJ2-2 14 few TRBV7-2 CASSLARSGMVVFF TGTGCCAGCAGCTTAGCGAGGTCGGGAATGGTGGTGTTTTTT
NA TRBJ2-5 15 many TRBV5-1 CASSFDPPKGETQYF TGCGCCAGCAGCTTCGATCCTCCCAAGGGGGAGACCCAGTACTTC
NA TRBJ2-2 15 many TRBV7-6 CASSLVRPQIGELFF TGTGCCAGCAGCTTAGTCAGACCACAGATCGGGGAGCTGTTTTTT
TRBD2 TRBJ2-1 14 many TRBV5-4 CASNSAGVFNEQFF TGTGCCAGCAACTCTGCGGGGGTCTTCAATGAGCAGTTCTTC
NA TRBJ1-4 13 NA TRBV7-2 CASSPERGEKLFF TGTGCCAGCAGCCCCGAACGCGGGGAAAAACTGTTTTTT
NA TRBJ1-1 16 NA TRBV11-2 CASSHGQGHVDTEAFF TGTGCCAGCAGCCATGGCCAGGGCCATGTGGACACTGAAGCTTTCTTT
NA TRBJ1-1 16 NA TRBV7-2 CASSLSLIIWNTEAFF TGTGCCAGCAGCTTAAGTCTTATTATTTGGAACACTGAAGCTTTCTTT
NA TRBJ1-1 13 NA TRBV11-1 CASSAGHFGEAFF TGTGCCAGCAGCGCGGGACATTTCGGTGAAGCTTTCTTT
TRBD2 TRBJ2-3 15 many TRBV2 CASSQRGASLDTQYF TGTGCCAGCAGTCAGCGGGGGGCCTCACTGGATACGCAGTATTTT
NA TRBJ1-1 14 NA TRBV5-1 CASSWGGSNTEAFF TGCGCCAGCAGCTGGGGGGGGTCGAACACTGAAGCTTTCTTT
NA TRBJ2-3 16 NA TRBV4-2 CASSQDRQGGEGTQYF TGTGCCAGCAGCCAAGATCGGCAGGGGGGTGAAGGTACGCAGTATTTT
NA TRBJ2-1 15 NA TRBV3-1 CASSHGRRGYNEQFF TGTGCCAGCAGCCACGGGAGACGGGGTTACAATGAGCAGTTCTTC
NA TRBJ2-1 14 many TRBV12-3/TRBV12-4 CASSLGGPANEQFF TGTGCCAGCAGTTTAGGGGGCCCCGCCAATGAGCAGTTCTTC
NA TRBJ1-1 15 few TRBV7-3 CASSHQRPRNTEAFF TGTGCCAGCAGCCACCAGCGACCGAGGAACACTGAAGCTTTCTTT
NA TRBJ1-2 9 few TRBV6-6 CALGEGYTF TGTGCCCTGGGGGAAGGCTACACCTTC
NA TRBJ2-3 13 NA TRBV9 CASSLDQTDTQYF TGTGCCAGCAGCTTGGACCAGACGGATACGCAGTATTTT
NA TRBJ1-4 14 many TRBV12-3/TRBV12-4 CASSSPAGGEKLFF TGTGCCAGCAGTTCGCCGGCAGGCGGTGAAAAACTGTTTTTT
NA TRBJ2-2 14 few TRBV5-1 CASSSGGNTWELFF TGCGCCAGCAGCTCTGGGGGAAACACCTGGGAGCTGTTTTTT
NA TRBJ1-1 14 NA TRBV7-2 CASRVAGATTEAFF TGTGCCAGCAGGGTCGCGGGGGCGACCACTGAAGCTTTCTTT
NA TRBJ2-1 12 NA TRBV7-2 CASSVPGGRQFF TGTGCCAGCAGCGTCCCAGGGGGGAGGCAGTTCTTC
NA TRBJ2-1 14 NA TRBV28 CASRVDLANNEQFF TGTGCCAGCAGGGTAGATTTAGCTAACAATGAGCAGTTCTTC
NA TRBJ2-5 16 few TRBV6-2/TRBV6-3 CASSYLGSQGAETQYF TGTGCCAGCAGTTACCTAGGTTCACAGGGTGCGGAGACCCAGTACTTC
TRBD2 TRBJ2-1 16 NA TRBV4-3 CASSQLPPSGVYEQFF TGCGCCAGCAGCCAACTCCCCCCTAGCGGGGTCTATGAGCAGTTCTTC
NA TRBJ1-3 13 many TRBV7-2 CASSLGGGNTIYF TGTGCCAGCAGCTTAGGGGGGGGAAACACCATATATTTT
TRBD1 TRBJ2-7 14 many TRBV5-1 CASSIGQGTYEQYF TGCGCCAGCAGCATAGGACAGGGCACCTACGAGCAGTACTTC
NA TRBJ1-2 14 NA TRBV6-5 CASSYSTTVKGYTF TGTGCCAGCAGTTACTCGACCACGGTAAAGGGCTACACCTTC
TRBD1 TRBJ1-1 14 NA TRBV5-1 CASSSGQEGTEAFF TGCGCCAGCAGTTCTGGACAGGAGGGGACTGAAGCTTTCTTT
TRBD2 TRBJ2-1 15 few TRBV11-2 CASRRLAGGLNEQFF TGTGCCAGCAGGAGGCTAGCGGGGGGGCTCAATGAGCAGTTCTTC
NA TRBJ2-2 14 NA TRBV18 CASSPMDSGGELFF TGTGCCAGCTCACCCATGGATTCCGGCGGGGAGCTGTTTTTT
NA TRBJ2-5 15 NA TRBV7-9 CASSLTFRGQETQYF TGTGCCAGCAGCTTAACTTTTCGGGGACAAGAGACCCAGTACTTC
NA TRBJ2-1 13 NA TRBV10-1 CASSEGNYNEQFF TGCGCCAGCAGTGAGGGGAATTACAATGAGCAGTTCTTC
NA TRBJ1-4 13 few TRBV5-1 CASSPRGDEKLFF TGCGCCAGCAGCCCCAGGGGCGATGAAAAACTGTTTTTT
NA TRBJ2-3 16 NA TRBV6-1 CASSEMVGGHTDTQYF TGTGCCAGCAGTGAAATGGTTGGGGGGCACACAGATACGCAGTATTTT
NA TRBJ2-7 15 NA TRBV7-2 CASSLVGGAGYEQYF TGTGCCAGCAGCTTAGTAGGTGGGGCGGGCTACGAGCAGTACTTC
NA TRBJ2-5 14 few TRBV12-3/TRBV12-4 CASRGGTEQETQYF TGTGCCAGCAGGGGGGGGACAGAGCAAGAGACCCAGTACTTC
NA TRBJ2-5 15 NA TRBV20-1 CSARGGLPWDETQYF TGCAGTGCTAGAGGGGGACTCCCCTGGGATGAGACCCAGTACTTC
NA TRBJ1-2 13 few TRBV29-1 CSVDRRPNYGYTF TGCAGCGTTGATCGCCGGCCTAACTATGGCTACACCTTC
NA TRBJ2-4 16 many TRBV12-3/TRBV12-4 CASSFRLALAKNIQYF TGTGCCAGCAGTTTCAGGCTGGCCCTAGCCAAAAACATTCAGTACTTC
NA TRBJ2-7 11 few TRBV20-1 CSARGRGEQYF TGCAGTGCTAGGGGCAGGGGCGAGCAGTACTTC
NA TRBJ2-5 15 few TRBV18 CASSPGSAGRETQYF TGTGCCAGCTCACCAGGGTCTGCAGGGCGAGAGACCCAGTACTTC
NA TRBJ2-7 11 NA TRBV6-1 CASSEGLEQYF TGTGCCAGCAGTGAGGGACTTGAGCAGTACTTC
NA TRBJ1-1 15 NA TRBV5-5 CASSVRGRSNTEAFF TGTGCCAGCAGCGTTCGGGGGCGATCGAACACTGAAGCTTTCTTT
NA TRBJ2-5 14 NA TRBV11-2 CASSFDPIGETQYF TGTGCCAGCAGCTTTGACCCGATCGGGGAGACCCAGTACTTC
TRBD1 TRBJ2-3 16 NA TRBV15 CATSRAQGAGTDTQYF TGTGCCACCAGCAGAGCACAGGGGGCTGGTACAGATACGCAGTATTTT
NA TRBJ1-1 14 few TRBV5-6 CASSALGANTEAFF TGTGCCAGCAGCGCCTTGGGGGCGAACACTGAAGCTTTCTTT
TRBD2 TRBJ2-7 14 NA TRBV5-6 CASSWRTSKYEQYF TGTGCCAGCAGCTGGAGGACTAGCAAGTACGAGCAGTACTTC
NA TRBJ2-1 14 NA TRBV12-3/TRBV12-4 CASSLGLIGGEQFF TGTGCCAGCAGTTTAGGGCTAATAGGCGGTGAGCAGTTCTTC
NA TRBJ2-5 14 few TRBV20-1 CSASRRDSQETQYF TGCAGTGCTAGTCGGAGGGACTCACAAGAGACCCAGTACTTC
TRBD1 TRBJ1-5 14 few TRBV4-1 CASSLLTGQKPQHF TGCGCCAGCAGCCTGCTGACAGGGCAGAAGCCCCAGCATTTT
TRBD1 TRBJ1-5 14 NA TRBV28 CASSRQGSYQPQHF TGTGCCAGCAGCAGACAGGGGAGTTATCAGCCCCAGCATTTT